The 9 T cell receptor beta chains presented below share a single source sample, sequenced in a study of cytomegalovirus exposure and HLA in healthy donors. The PCR was carried out with 60 Vbeta primers and 13 Jbeta primers. The data were produced by immunoSEQ multiplex PCR, yet TCRdb's version contains in-frame clones alone and is incomplete. The data contain about 57,000 clones, around 70% of them singletons. The sequencing input was PBMCs. Receptor source: a woman between 50 and 59 years old in good health and CMV-seronegative.

This chain connects TRBV5-1 to TRBJ2-5; the match to TRBD2 covers 7 bases. CDR1 and CDR2 (germline): SGHRS, YFSETQ. V lost 3 bases to trimming and J lost 0 bases; unmatched junction nucleotides: 5. CDR3 length: 15 residues. DNA of the CDR3: TGCGCCAGCAGCTCGCTAGGGACTAACCAAGAGACCCAGTACTTC. It yields the protein CASSSLGTNQETQYF.

This clone was picked up a small number of times. The J gene is TRBJ2-7, the V gene TRBV5-6, with no clear D. V shed 0 bases and J shed 1 base, with 5 bases lying between them. This CDR3 comprises 13 residues. Germline V gives CDR1 SGHDT, CDR2 YYEEEE. CDR3 sequence reads: CASSLGQSYEQYF. The CDR3 nucleotides read TGTGCCAGCAGCTTGGGTCAGTCCTACGAGCAGTACTTC.

This clone was observed once. At one end the junction does not follow the germline gene, possibly because of a read error. The chain joins TRBV29-1 to TRBJ1-2; D unclear. The germline CDR1 and CDR2 sequences are SQVTM and ANQGSEA. The CDR3 contains 9 residues. The CDR3, as DNA: TGCAGCGTTGAAGAGACACAGATCTTC. Amino acid sequence: CSVEETQIF.

The chain employs TRBV19 and TRBJ1-5; weak D call: TRBD1 (5 bases). This CDR3 region has 12 residues. The germline V gene encodes CDR1 LNHDA and CDR2 SQIVND (reference sequence). With 10 bases removed from V and 4 bases from J, the gap between germline ends came to 11 bases. The CDR3 reads CATWGGNQPQHF. The CDR3 region has the DNA TGTGCCACCTGGGGGGGGAATCAGCCCCAGCATTTT. The full variable domain, completed using reference TRBV19 and TRBJ1-5, is DGGITQSPKYLFRKEGQNVTLSCEQNLNHDAMYWYRQDPGQGLRLIYYSQIVNDFQKGDIAEGYSVSREKKESFPLTVTSAQKNPTAFYLCATWGGNQPQHFGDGTRLSIL.

The V and J genes are TRBV28 and TRBJ2-7; D perhaps matches TRBD1 (6 bases). Germline V gene lookup returns CDR1 MDHEN and CDR2 SYDVKM. The ends were cut back, 8 bases at V and 6 bases at J, with 23 bases in the middle. This CDR3 region has 15 residues. The CDR3: CASGPWGQGYSEQYF. DNA for the CDR3: TGTGCCAGCGGACCATGGGGGCAGGGGTATTCCGAGCAGTACTTC.

This clone was counted a single time. This sequence joins TRBV6-6 and TRBJ2-7; 8 positions agree with TRBD1. The V and J ends lost 7 bases and 6 bases, in that order; junction bases with no gene match: 5. CDR3 length: 12 residues. The V gene's germline CDR1 is MNHNY and CDR2 SVGAGI (reference sequence). The CDR3 region has the DNA TGTGCCAGCACAGGGGGCGGATTCGAGCAGTACTTC. Protein: CASTGGGFEQYF.

This chain uses TRBV6-6 with TRBJ2-7; 7 bases align to TRBD1. This CDR3 region has 14 residues. Germline V gene lookup returns CDR1 MNHNY and CDR2 SVGAGI (reference sequence). V lost 4 bases to trimming and J lost 5 bases; unmatched junction nucleotides: 8. In DNA form, the CDR3 reads TGTGCCAGCAGTTTGACAGGGACGGACGACGAGCAGTACTTC. Amino acids: CASSLTGTDDEQYF.

This chain connects TRBV30 to TRBJ2-1; D unclear. Germline V gene sequence: CDR1 GTSNPN, CDR2 SVGIG (reference sequence). This CDR3 has 14 amino acids. Trimming removed 5 bases at V and 2 bases at J, with 13 bases between. The CDR3 coding sequence is TGTGCCTGGGCCCAGTCCCCCGCCTACAATGAGCAGTTCTTC. Its protein is CAWAQSPAYNEQFF. The complete variable domain, with remaining parts taken from reference TRBV30 and TRBJ2-1, reads SQTIHQWPATLVQPVGSPLSLECTVEGTSNPNLYWYRQAAGRGLQLLFYSVGIGQISSEVPQNLSASRPQDRQFILSSKKLLLSDSGFYLCAWAQSPAYNEQFFGPGTRLTVL.

The chain recombines TRBV19 with TRBJ1-5; no reliable D call. V lost 4 bases to trimming and J lost 6 bases, with 13 bases between them. CDR1 and CDR2 (germline): LNHDA, SQIVND (reference sequence). The CDR3 spans 14 residues. DNA of the CDR3: TGTGCCAGTAGTAGGCCAGGCCTTTCTCAGCCCCAGCATTTT. Translation: CASSRPGLSQPQHF. The variable domain in full, completed from reference TRBV19 and TRBJ1-5, reads DGGITQSPKYLFRKEGQNVTLSCEQNLNHDAMYWYRQDPGQGLRLIYYSQIVNDFQKGDIAEGYSVSREKKESFPLTVTSAQKNPTAFYLCASSRPGLSQPQHFGDGTRLSIL.